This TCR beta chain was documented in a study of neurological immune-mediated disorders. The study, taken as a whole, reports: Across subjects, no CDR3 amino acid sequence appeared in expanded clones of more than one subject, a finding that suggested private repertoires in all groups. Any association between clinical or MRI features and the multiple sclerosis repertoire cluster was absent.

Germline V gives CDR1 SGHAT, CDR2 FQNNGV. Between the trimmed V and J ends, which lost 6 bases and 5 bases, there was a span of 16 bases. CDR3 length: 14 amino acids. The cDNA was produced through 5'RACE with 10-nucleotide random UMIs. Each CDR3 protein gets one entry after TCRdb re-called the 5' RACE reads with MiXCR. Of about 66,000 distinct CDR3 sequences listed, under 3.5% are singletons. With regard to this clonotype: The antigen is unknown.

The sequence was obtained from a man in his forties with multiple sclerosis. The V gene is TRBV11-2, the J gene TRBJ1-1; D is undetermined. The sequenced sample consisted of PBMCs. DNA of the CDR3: TGTGCCAGCAGACCTGCTTATGGAGGAACTGAAGCTTTCTTT. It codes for CASRPAYGGTEAFF.